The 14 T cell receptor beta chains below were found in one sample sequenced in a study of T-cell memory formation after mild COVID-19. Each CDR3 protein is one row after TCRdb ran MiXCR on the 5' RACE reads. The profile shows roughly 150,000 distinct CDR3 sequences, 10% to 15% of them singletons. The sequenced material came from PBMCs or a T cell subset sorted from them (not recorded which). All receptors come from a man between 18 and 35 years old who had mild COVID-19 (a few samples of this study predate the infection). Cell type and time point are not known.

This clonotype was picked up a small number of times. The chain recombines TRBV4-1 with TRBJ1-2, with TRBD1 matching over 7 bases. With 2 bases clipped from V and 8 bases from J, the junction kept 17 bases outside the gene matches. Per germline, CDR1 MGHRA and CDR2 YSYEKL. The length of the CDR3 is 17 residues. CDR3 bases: TGCGCCAGCAGCCAACCTACCCGTCGACAGGGACTGAGGGGCTACACCTTC. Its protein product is CASSQPTRRQGLRGYTF.

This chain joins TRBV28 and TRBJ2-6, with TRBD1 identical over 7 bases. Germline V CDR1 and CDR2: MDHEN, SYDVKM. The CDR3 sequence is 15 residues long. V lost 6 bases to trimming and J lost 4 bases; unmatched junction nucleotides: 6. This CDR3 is CASRLQGTGANVLTF. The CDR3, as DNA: TGTGCCAGCAGACTACAGGGGACGGGGGCCAACGTCCTGACTTTC.

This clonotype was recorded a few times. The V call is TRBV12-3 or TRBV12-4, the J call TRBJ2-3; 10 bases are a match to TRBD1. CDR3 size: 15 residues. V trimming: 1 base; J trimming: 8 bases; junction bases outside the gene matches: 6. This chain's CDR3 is CASSLGTGGRGTQYF. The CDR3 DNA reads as TGTGCCAGCAGTTTAGGGACAGGGGGTAGAGGTACGCAGTATTTT.

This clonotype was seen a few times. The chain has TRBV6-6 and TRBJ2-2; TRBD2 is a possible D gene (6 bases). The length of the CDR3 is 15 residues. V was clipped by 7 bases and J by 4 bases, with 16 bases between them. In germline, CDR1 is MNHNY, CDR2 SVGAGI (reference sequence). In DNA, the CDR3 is TGTGCCAGCAATTTAGCGGCGGGCGGCACCGGGGAGCTGTTTTTT. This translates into CASNLAAGGTGELFF.

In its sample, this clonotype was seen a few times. The CDR3 loop reads CATSRDLGAPQHF. The DNA of the CDR3 is TGTGCCACCAGCAGAGACCTTGGAGCGCCCCAGCATTTT. V usage is TRBV15 and J usage is TRBJ1-5; unclear D gene. The germline V gene has CDR1 LNHNV and CDR2 YYDKDF (reference sequence). The germline V and J ends were trimmed by 0 bases and 9 bases, with 9 bases remaining between them. CDR3 length equals 13 residues.

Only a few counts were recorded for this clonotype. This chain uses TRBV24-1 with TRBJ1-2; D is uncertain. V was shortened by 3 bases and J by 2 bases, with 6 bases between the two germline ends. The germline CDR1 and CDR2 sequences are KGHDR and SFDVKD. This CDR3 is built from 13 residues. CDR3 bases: TGTGCCACCAGTGATCCGGAAAACTATGGCTACACCTTC. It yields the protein CATSDPENYGYTF.

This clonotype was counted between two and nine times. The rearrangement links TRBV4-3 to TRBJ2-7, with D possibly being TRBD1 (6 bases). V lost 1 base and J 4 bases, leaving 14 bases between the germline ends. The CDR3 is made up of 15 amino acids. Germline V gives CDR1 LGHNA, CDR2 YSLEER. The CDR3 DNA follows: TGCGCCAGCAGCCAAGGGTACAGGGAGAGTTACGAGCAGTACTTC. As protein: CASSQGYRESYEQYF.

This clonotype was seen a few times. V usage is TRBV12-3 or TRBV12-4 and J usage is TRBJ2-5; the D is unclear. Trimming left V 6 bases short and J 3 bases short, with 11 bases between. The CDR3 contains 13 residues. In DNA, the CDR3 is TGTGCCAGCAGGGGGATGGCAGAAGAGACCCAGTACTTC. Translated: CASRGMAEETQYF.

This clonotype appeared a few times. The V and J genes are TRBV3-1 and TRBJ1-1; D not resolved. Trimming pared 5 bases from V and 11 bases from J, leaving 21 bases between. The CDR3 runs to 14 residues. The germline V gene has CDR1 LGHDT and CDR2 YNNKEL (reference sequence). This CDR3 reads CASSSLDGRVKAFF. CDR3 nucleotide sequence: TGTGCCAGCAGCAGCCTGGACGGTCGGGTGAAGGCTTTCTTT.

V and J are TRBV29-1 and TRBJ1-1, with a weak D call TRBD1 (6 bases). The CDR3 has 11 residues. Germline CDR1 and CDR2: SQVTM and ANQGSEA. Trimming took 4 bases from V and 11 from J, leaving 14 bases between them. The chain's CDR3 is CSVVGGRVAFF. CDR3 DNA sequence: TGCAGCGTTGTTGGGGGGCGGGTCGCTTTCTTT.

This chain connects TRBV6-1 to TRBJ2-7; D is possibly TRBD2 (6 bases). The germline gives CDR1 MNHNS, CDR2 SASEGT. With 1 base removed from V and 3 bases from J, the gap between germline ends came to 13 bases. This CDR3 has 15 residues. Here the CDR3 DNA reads TGTGCCAGCAGTGAAGTGCCCCGGGACTTCTACGAGCAGTACTTC. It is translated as CASSEVPRDFYEQYF.

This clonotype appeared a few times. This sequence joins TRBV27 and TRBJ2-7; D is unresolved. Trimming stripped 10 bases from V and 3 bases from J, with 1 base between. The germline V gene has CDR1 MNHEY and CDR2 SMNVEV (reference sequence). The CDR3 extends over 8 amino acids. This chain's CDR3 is CAIYEQYV. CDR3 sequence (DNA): TGTGCCATCTACGAGCAGTACGTC.

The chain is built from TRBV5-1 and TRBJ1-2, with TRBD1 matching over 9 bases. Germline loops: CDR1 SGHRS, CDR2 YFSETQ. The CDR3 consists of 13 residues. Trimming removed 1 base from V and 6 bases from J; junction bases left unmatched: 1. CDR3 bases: TGCGCCAGCAGCTTGTGGACAGGGGATGGCTACACCTTC. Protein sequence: CASSLWTGDGYTF.

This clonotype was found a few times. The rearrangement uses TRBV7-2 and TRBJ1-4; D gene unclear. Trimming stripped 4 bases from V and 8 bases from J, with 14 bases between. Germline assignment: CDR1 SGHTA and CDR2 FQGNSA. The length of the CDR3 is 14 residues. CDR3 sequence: CASSSDSRGEKLFF. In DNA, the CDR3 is TGTGCCAGCAGCTCCGACTCGAGAGGGGAAAAACTGTTTTTT. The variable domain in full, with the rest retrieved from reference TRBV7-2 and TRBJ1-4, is GAGVSQSPSNKVTEKGKDVELRCDPISGHTALYWYRQSLGQGLEFLIYFQGNSAPDKSGLPSDRFSAERTGGSVSTLTIQRTQQEDSAVYLCASSSDSRGEKLFFGSGTQLSVL.